Listed here are 10 T cell receptor beta chains from one sample, sequenced in a study of blood T cell repertoires in COVID-19. Measured with immunoSEQ multiplex PCR; TCRdb has only the in-frame clones, and not every one. Here the sample spans about 150,000 clones, 65% to 90% being singletons. The sample comprised peripheral blood. The receptors stem from a man in his 70s with acute or convalescent COVID-19.

The chain couples TRBV28 to TRBJ2-1; tentative D call: TRBD2 (6 bases). Germline assignment: CDR1 MDHEN and CDR2 SYDVKM. The germline V and J ends were trimmed by 8 bases and 3 bases, with 11 bases remaining between them. The CDR3 has 13 residues. CDR3: CASGRDFYNEQFF. The CDR3 DNA is TGTGCCAGCGGCCGGGACTTCTACAATGAGCAGTTCTTC.

The rearrangement joins TRBV5-5 to TRBJ1-1; 7 nucleotides agree with TRBD1. This CDR3 is 13 amino acids long. Germline CDR1 and CDR2: SGHKS and YYEKEE (reference sequence). J lost 5 bases, V lost 1 base, and 2 bases had no gene match. The DNA of the CDR3 is TGTGCCAGCAGCTTGACAGGGGTGACTGAAGCTTTCTTT. Translation gives CASSLTGVTEAFF. The variable domain in full, with the rest retrieved from reference TRBV5-5 and TRBJ1-1, is DAGVTQSPTHLIKTRGQQVTLRCSPISGHKSVSWYQQVLGQGPQFIFQYYEKEERGRGNFPDRFSARQFPNYSSELNVNALLLGDSALYLCASSLTGVTEAFFGQGTRLTVV.

CDR3 in DNA: TGTGCCAGCAGTGAAGCGGGCGGGAGCACAGATACGCAGTATTTT. Its protein is CASSEAGGSTDTQYF. This rearrangement joins TRBV2 to TRBJ2-3; maybe TRBD2 (5 bases). Germline V lookup: CDR1 SNHLY, CDR2 FYNNEI. There are 15 residues in the CDR3. V lost 0 bases, J lost 0 bases, and 7 bases lay in between.

The rearrangement joins TRBV11-2 to TRBJ1-1; the D gene is possibly TRBD1 (6 bases). This CDR3 contains 16 residues. Trimming removed 1 base at V and 0 bases at J, with 12 bases between. Germline loops: CDR1 SGHAT, CDR2 FQNNGV. CDR3 loop: CASSLVGGVVNTEAFF. Here the CDR3 DNA reads TGTGCCAGCAGCTTAGTAGGGGGGGTCGTGAACACTGAAGCTTTCTTT.

The CDR3 DNA reads as TGTGCCAGTAAGGGACAGACGAACACTGAAGCTTTCTTT. Translated, it gives CASKGQTNTEAFF. The chain combines TRBV28 with TRBJ1-1; TRBD1 matches at 7 bases. The junction had 5 bases not matched to a gene; V was cut back by 9 bases and J by 1 base. Germline V gene sequence: CDR1 MDHEN, CDR2 SYDVKM. CDR3 length: 13 residues. Combining the CDR3 with reference TRBV28 and TRBJ1-1 gives the whole variable domain DVKVTQSSRYLVKRTGEKVFLECVQDMDHENMFWYRQDPGLGLRLIYFSYDVKMKEKGDIPEGYSVSREKKERFSLILESASTNQTSMYLCASKGQTNTEAFFGQGTRLTVV.

This chain connects TRBV19 to TRBJ2-3; 10 nucleotides agree with TRBD1. Trimming took 4 bases from V and 4 from J; bases not matched to a gene: 11. This CDR3 is 17 amino acids long. Germline CDR1 reads LNHDA; CDR2 reads SQIVND (reference sequence). The chain's CDR3 is CASSTRDRGIMADTQYF. CDR3 in DNA: TGTGCCAGTAGTACCCGGGACAGGGGAATCATGGCAGATACGCAGTATTTT.

The CDR3 reads CASSLTGQLSNQPQHF. The CDR3 DNA reads as TGTGCCAGCAGTTTAACGGGACAGTTGAGCAATCAGCCCCAGCATTTT. V gene TRBV28 combines with J gene TRBJ1-5; 7 positions match TRBD1. Germline lookup yields CDR1 MDHEN and CDR2 SYDVKM. Trimming cost V 2 bases and J 1 base; bases outside gene matches: 5. The length of the CDR3 is 16 residues.

The chain recombines TRBV11-2 with TRBJ2-7, with D perhaps TRBD1 (5 bases). CDR1 is SGHAT, CDR2 FQNNGV, per germline. The CDR3 covers 16 residues. V dropped 4 bases and J dropped 1 base, with 17 bases sitting between them. The CDR3 sequence is CASSSYRPLGSYEQYF. The DNA of the CDR3 is TGTGCCAGCAGCTCCTACAGGCCTTTGGGTTCCTACGAGCAGTACTTC. Full variable domain (missing parts from reference TRBV11-2 and TRBJ2-7): EAGVAQSPRYKIIEKRQSVAFWCNPISGHATLYWYQQILGQGPKLLIQFQNNGVVDDSQLPKDRFSAERLKGVDSTLKIQPAKLEDSAVYLCASSSYRPLGSYEQYFGPGTRLTVT.

The gene calls are TRBV19 and TRBJ1-5; 9 bases match TRBD1. Germline V gene data show CDR1 as LNHDA and CDR2 as SQIVND (reference sequence). V gave up 4 bases and J gave up 2 bases; unmatched junction bases: 6. This CDR3 comprises 16 residues. The CDR3 coding sequence is TGTGCCAGTAGTAGGGGACAGGGAGGACGCAATCAGCCCCAGCATTTT. Residues: CASSRGQGGRNQPQHF.

This chain connects TRBV5-1 to TRBJ1-2; D is unresolved. V was pared by 0 bases and J by 2 bases, with 11 bases between. This CDR3 contains 15 residues. Germline V gives CDR1 SGHRS, CDR2 YFSETQ. As DNA, the CDR3 is TGCGCCAGCAGCTTGGCACCGACTGGGAACTATGGCTACACCTTC. This encodes CASSLAPTGNYGYTF.